This TCR beta chain was documented in a study of Ad26.COV2.S vaccination and SARS-CoV-2 variants. The treatment was: roughly 20 received Ad26.COV2.S at low or high dose, single or two shots; several received placebo; per-sample allocation not given. The samples were gathered on day 63 after the first injection of vaccine or placebo. Trimming took off 5 bases at V and 0 bases at J, with 10 bases between the two ends. Germline V gene sequence: CDR1 SQVTM, CDR2 ANQGSEA. The CDR3 loop spans 13 amino acids. The data were produced by immunoSEQ multiplex PCR, yet TCRdb's version contains in-frame clones alone and is incomplete. The sample shows about 320,000 clones, about 85% of them seen only once.

The genes are TRBV29-1 and TRBJ1-2; D not certain. The clonotype was recovered from a person between 18 and 59 years old who received the Ad26.COV2.S COVID-19 vaccine or a placebo. Sequences were derived from peripheral blood, sampled in a trial of Ad26.COV2.S vaccine versus placebo. The chain's CDR3 is CSVWKGSNYGYTF. The CDR3 coding sequence is TGCAGCGTTTGGAAGGGTTCTAACTATGGCTACACCTTC. The variable domain in full, with the rest retrieved from reference TRBV29-1 and TRBJ1-2, is SAVISQKPSRDICQRGTSLTIQCQVDSQVTMMFWYRQQPGQSLTLIATANQGSEATYESGFVIDKFPISRPNLTFSTLTVSNMSPEDSSIYLCSVWKGSNYGYTFGSGTRLTVV.